This T cell receptor (beta chain) was found in a study of identical twins' blood T cells. Per germline, CDR1 DFQATT and CDR2 SNEGSKA (reference sequence). This CDR3 is built from 14 residues. Trimming took 2 bases from V and 6 from J; bases not matched to a gene: 4. A previously described protocol, modified, built RNA-based TCR cDNA libraries. Per the original methods: Per-library CDR3 reads ranged about 2.2 to 4 million; clonotypes, ~95,000 to ~550,000. One entry per CDR3 protein, called by TCRdb with MiXCR from the 5' RACE reads. The authors' filters were not applied to this entry. Of roughly 380,000 distinct CDR3 sequences listed, roughly 30% are singletons.

The chain uses TRBV20-1 and TRBJ2-1, with TRBD2 matching 10 bases. The receptor was derived from a woman aged 18-50 years in good health. Sequences were obtained from PBMCs. The CDR3 DNA reads TGCAGTGCTAGACTAGCGGGAGTGATCAATGAGCAGTTCTTC. As protein: CSARLAGVINEQFF.